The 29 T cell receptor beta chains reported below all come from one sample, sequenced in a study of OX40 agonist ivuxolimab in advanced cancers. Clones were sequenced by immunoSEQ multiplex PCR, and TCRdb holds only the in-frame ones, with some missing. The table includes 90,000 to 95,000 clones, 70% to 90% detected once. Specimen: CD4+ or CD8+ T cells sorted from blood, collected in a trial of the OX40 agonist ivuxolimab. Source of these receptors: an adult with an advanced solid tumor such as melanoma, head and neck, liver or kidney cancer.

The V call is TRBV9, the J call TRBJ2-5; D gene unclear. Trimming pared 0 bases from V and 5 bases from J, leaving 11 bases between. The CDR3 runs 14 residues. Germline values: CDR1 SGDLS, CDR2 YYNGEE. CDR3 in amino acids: CASSVDPGRETQYF. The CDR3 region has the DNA TGTGCCAGCAGCGTAGACCCAGGACGGGAGACCCAGTACTTC.

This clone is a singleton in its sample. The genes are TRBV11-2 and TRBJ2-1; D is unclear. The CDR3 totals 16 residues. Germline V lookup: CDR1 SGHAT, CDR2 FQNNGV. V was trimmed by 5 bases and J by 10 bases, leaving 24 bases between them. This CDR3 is CASSPYNNGVYREQFF. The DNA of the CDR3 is TGTGCCAGCAGCCCGTACAATAATGGGGTTTATAGGGAGCAGTTCTTC.

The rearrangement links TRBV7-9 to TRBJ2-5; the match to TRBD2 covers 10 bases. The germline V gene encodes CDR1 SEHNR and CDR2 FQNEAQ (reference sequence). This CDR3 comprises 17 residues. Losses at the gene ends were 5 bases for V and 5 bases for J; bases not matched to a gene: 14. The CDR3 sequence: CASSAPGVAGGPETQYF. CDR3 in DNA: TGTGCCAGCAGCGCGCCTGGGGTAGCGGGAGGTCCGGAGACCCAGTACTTC.

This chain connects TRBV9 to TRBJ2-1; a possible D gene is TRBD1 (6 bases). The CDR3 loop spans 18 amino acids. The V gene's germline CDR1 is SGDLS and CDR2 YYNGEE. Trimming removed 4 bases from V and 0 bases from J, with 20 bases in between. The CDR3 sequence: CASSPTGTPLISYNEQFF. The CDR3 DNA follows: TGTGCCAGCAGCCCTACAGGGACGCCGCTTATCTCCTACAATGAGCAGTTCTTC. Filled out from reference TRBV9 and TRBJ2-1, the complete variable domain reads DSGVTQTPKHLITATGQRVTLRCSPRSGDLSVYWYQQSLDQGLQFLIQYYNGEERAKGNILERFSAQQFPDLHSELNLSSLELGDSALYFCASSPTGTPLISYNEQFFGPGTRLTVL.

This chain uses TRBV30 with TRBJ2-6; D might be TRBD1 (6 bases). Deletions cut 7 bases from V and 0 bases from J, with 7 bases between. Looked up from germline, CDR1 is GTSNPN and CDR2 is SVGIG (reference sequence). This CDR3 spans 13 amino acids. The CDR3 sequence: CALDSSGANVLTF. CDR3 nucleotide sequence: TGTGCCTTGGACAGCTCTGGGGCCAACGTCCTGACTTTC.

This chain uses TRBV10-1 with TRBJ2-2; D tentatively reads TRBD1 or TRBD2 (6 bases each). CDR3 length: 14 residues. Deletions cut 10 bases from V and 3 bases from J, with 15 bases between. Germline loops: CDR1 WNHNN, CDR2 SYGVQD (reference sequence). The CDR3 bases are TGCGCCACCCAGGGGAGGCTGGACACCGGGGAGCTGTTTTTT. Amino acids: CATQGRLDTGELFF.

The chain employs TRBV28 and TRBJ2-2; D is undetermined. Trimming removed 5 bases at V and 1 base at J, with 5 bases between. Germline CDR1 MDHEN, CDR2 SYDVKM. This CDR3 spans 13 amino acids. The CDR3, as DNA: TGTGCCAGCAGTGAAGGGAACACCGGGGAGCTGTTTTTT. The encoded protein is CASSEGNTGELFF.

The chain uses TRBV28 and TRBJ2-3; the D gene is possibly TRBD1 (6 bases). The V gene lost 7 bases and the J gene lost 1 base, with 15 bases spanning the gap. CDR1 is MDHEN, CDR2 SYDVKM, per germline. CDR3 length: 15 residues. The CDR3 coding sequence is TGTGCCAGCAACCCCAGGGGCGGTGGCACAGATACGCAGTATTTT. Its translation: CASNPRGGGTDTQYF.

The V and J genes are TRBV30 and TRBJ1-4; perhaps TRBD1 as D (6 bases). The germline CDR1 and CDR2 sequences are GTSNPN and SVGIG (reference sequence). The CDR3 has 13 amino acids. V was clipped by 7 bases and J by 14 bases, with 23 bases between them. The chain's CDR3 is CASPESQGGRLFF. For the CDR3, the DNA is TGTGCCTCCCCCGAATCACAGGGAGGGCGGCTGTTTTTT.

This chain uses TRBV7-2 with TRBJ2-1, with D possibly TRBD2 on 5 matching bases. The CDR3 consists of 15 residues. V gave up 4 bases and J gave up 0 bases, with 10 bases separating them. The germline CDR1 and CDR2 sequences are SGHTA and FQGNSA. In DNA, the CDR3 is TGTGCCAGCAGCTGGAGTGGGAGCTCCTACAATGAGCAGTTCTTC. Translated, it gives CASSWSGSSYNEQFF.

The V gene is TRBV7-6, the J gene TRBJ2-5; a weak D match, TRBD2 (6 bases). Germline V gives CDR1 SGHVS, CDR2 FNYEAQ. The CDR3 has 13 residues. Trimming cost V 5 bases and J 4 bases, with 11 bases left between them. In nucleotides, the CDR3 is TGTGCCAGCAGCGGAGGGTTCCGAGAGACCCAGTACTTC. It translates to CASSGGFRETQYF.

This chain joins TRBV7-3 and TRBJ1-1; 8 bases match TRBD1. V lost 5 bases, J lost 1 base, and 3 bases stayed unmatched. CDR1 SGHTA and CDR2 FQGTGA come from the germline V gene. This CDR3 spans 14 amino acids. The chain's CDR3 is CASSQTGANTEAFF. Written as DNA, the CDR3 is TGTGCCAGCAGCCAGACAGGGGCGAACACTGAAGCTTTCTTT. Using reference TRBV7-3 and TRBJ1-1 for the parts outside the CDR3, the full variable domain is GAGVSQTPSNKVTEKGKYVELRCDPISGHTALYWYRQSLGQGPEFLIYFQGTGAADDSGLPNDRFFAVRPEGSVSTLKIQRTERGDSAVYLCASSQTGANTEAFFGQGTRLTVV.

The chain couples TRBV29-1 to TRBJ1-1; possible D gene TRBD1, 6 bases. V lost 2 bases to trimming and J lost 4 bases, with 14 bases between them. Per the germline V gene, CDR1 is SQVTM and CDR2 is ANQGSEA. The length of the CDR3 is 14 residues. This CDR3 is CSVELRTDFTEAFF. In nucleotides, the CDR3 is TGCAGCGTTGAATTGCGGACAGATTTCACTGAAGCTTTCTTT.

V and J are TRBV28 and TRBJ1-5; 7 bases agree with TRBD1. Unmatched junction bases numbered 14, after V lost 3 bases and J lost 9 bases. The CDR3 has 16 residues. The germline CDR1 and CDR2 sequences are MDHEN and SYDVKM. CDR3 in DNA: TGTGCCAGCAGTTTGGGGGACAGTACAGGGCAGAGGCCCCAGCATTTT. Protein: CASSLGDSTGQRPQHF.

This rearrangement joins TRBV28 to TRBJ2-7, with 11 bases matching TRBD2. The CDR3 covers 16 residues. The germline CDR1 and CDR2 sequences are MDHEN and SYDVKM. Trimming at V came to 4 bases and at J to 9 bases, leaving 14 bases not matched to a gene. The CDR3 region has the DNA TGTGCCAGCAGTTCCCAGGCCCTAGCGGGAGGTAAGGCGCAGTACGTC. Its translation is CASSSQALAGGKAQYV.

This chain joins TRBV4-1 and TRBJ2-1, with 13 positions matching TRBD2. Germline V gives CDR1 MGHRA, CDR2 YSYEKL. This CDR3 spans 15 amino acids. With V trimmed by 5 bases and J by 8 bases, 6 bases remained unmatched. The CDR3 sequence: CASSSRTSGRDEQFF. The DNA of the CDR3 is TGCGCCAGCAGCTCACGGACTAGCGGGAGAGATGAGCAGTTCTTC.

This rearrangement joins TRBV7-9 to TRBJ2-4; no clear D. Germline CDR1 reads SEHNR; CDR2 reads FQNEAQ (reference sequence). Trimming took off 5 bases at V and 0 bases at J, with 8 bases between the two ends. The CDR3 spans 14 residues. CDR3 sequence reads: CASSQRVAKNIQYF. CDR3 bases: TGTGCCAGCAGCCAAAGAGTAGCCAAAAACATTCAGTACTTC.

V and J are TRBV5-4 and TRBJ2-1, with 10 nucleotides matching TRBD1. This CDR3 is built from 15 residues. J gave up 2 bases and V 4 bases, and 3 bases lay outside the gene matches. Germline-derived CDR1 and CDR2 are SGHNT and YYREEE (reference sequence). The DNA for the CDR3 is TGTGCCAGCAGCCCGGGACAGGGGACCTACAATGAGCAGTTCTTC. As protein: CASSPGQGTYNEQFF.

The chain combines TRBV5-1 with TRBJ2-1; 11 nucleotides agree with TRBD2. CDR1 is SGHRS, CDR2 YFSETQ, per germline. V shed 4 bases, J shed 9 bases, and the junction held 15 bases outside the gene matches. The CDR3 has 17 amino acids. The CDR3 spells CASSALAGGLVKGEQFF. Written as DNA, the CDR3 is TGCGCCAGCAGCGCCCTAGCGGGAGGACTCGTGAAAGGTGAGCAGTTCTTC.

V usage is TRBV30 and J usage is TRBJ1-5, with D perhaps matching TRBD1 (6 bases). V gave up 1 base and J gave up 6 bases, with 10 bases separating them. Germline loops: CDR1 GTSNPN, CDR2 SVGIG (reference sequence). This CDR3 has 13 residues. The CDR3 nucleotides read TGTGCCTGGAGTGGGGGGGCTAGTCAGCCCCAGCATTTT. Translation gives CAWSGGASQPQHF.

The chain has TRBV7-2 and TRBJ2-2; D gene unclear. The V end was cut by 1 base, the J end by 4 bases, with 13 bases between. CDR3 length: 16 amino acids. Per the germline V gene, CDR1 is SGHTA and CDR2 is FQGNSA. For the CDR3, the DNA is TGTGCCAGCAGCTTAGATAGGCGGAGTGGCACCGGGGAGCTGTTTTTT. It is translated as CASSLDRRSGTGELFF.

CDR3 sequence (DNA): TGTGCCAGCAGTGGGGGGGACCAACCATCTCAAGAGACCCAGTACTTC. It translates to CASSGGDQPSQETQYF. The chain is built from TRBV11-2 and TRBJ2-5, with 7 bases lining up with TRBD2. Germline V gives CDR1 SGHAT, CDR2 FQNNGV. V shed 6 bases, J shed 2 bases, and the junction held 12 bases outside the gene matches. The CDR3 is 16 residues long.

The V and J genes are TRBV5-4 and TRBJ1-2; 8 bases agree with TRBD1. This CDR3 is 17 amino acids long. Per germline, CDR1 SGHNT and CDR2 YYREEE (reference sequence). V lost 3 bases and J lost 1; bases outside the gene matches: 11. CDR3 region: CASSSLTGTGINYGYTF. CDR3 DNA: TGTGCCAGCAGCTCGTTAACCGGGACAGGAATTAACTATGGCTACACCTTC.

In DNA, the CDR3 is TGTGCCAGTAGTATAGTTAGTCAGGGGGTCACCGCTGAAGCTTTCTTT. The encoded protein is CASSIVSQGVTAEAFF. The J gene is TRBJ1-1, the V gene TRBV19; 7 nucleotides match TRBD1. Germline CDR1 reads LNHDA; CDR2 reads SQIVND (reference sequence). The CDR3 has 16 amino acids. Trimming took 1 base from V and 6 from J; bases not matched to a gene: 11. The full variable domain, rest sourced from reference TRBV19 and TRBJ1-1, is DGGITQSPKYLFRKEGQNVTLSCEQNLNHDAMYWYRQDPGQGLRLIYYSQIVNDFQKGDIAEGYSVSREKKESFPLTVTSAQKNPTAFYLCASSIVSQGVTAEAFFGQGTRLTVV.

In DNA, the CDR3 is TGTGCCAGCAGCTTAGACGCCGGGACAGGGGGTCACGAGCAGTACGTC. This encodes CASSLDAGTGGHEQYV. The rearrangement uses TRBV11-2 and TRBJ2-7; 11 positions match TRBD1. Germline-derived CDR1 and CDR2 are SGHAT and FQNNGV. The CDR3 totals 16 residues. Unmatched junction bases numbered 6, after V lost 0 bases and J lost 5 bases.

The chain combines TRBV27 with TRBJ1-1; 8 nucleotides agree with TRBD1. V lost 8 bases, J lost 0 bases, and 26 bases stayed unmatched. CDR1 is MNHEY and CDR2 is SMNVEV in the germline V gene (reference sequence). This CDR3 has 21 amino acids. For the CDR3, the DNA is TGTGCCAGCGGCTCACTCCCCCCCCTTCAGGGGGCGTCTGGAATGAACACTGAAGCTTTCTTT. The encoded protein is CASGSLPPLQGASGMNTEAFF.

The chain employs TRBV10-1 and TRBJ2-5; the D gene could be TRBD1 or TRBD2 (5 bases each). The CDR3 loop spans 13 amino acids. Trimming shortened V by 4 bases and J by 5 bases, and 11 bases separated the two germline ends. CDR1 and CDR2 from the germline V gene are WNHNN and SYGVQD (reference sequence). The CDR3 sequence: CASSAGTKETQYF. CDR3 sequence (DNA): TGCGCCAGCAGTGCCGGGACGAAGGAGACCCAGTACTTC.

The CDR3 DNA reads TGTGCCAGCAGCCTGACTAGCGGGACTCAAGAGACCCAGTACTTC. Translating it yields CASSLTSGTQETQYF. This chain connects TRBV7-9 to TRBJ2-5; 11 bases are shared with TRBD2. Unmatched junction bases numbered 4, after V lost 5 bases and J lost 2 bases. Per germline, CDR1 SEHNR and CDR2 FQNEAQ (reference sequence). This CDR3 contains 15 residues.

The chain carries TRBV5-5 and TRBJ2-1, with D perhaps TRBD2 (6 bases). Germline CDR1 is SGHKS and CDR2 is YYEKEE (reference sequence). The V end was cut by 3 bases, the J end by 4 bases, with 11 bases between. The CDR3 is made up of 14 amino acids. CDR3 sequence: CASSSGLLYNEQFF. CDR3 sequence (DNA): TGTGCCAGCAGCTCAGGACTACTTTACAATGAGCAGTTCTTC.